Sequencing of this T cell receptor (beta chain) was carried out in a study of blood T cell repertoires in COVID-19 (TCRdb year 2020). About the study as a whole: The collaborator samples originated in the United States, Italy and Spain and spanned the acute and convalescent phases of COVID-19. The prospective study material was composed of cDNA or gDNA derived from T cells, B-cell-depleted T cells, or PBMCs. Subjects who had been exposed to COVID-19, were actively infected with it, or had recovered from it provided the deeply sampled blood TCRbeta repertoires that made up the dataset. The repertoires were released in a freely available public database intended as a resource for research on the immune response to SARS-CoV-2. Samples were obtained from the ongoing ImmuneRACE study (first 160 participants) and from roughly 1,300 subjects provided by 6 global collaborators. Sample metadata almost always included a de-identified subject ID, COVID-19 status, age in years and sex. HLA class I and class II types, where available, came from metadata supplied by the sample provider rather than from assay-based typing. The study at large found these results: Clinical and demographic metadata were provided uncurated, with the amount varying by source and participant.

TCRbeta CDR3 regions were amplified from genomic DNA using the immunoSEQ Assay, a bias-controlled multiplex PCR. The authors processed their data as follows. The number of nucleated cells in each sample was estimated by amplification of reference gene primers within the assay. To quantify the absolute abundance of each unique TCRbeta CDR3 rearrangement, sequence reads were collapsed and filtered. For each sample, productive Simpson clonality was calculated as the square root of Simpson's diversity index across productive rearrangements. TCRdb mirrors the immuneACCESS table, restricted to in-frame sequences. Some clones are absent from its copies; in checked studies, under half trace to an unresolved V gene, and the reason for the others is unknown. V, J and clone size were drawn from that table, and D and trimming were deduced from the DNA. This sample lists about 240,000 clones; around nine tenths were detected once. Together, the top ten hold 3.5% to 4.5% of the sample.

V sheds 8 bases and J sheds 3 bases, leaving 20 bases between their ends. The CDR3, cysteine through phenylalanine, is 15 amino acids long. The entry retains the CDR3 DNA only, 45 bases that are in frame from base 1. CDR1 and CDR2 are drawn from the germline V gene (reference sequence): MNHEY, SMNVEV. Notes on this clone: The specificity of this receptor is unknown. Base qualities were left out, and no much larger clone turns up one base away.

Participants in the prospective study were aged about 18 to 95 years, lived in 20 to 30 United States geographic areas, and enrolled through a virtual design. To assign participants to cohorts, the prospective study relied on clinical history that participants themselves reported in a screening survey and a study questionnaire. ImmuneRACE Cohort 3 recovered participants were defined by two consecutive negative NP/OP PCR tests, healthcare professional clearance, or symptom resolution. Each participant in the prospective study had whole blood, serum and a nasopharyngeal or oropharyngeal swab collected by mobile phlebotomists. Over a roughly two-month period, participants in the prospective study had the option of providing additional blood draws and questionnaires. Blood samples from the prospective study were shipped frozen or at room temperature prior to DNA extraction.

This receptor chain uses TRBV27 and TRBJ2-7, with TRBD2 tentatively as D gene (5 bases match). The clonotype was recovered from a woman aged 30 to 39 who had recovered from COVID-19. The specimen was PBMCs or T cells enriched from blood (not recorded which). In nucleotide form, the sequence is TGTGCCAGCTCTCCGGCGCGTGAGGGTATCTACGAGCAGTACTTC. Its product reads: CASSPAREGIYEQYF.